This TCR beta chain was documented in a study of T-cell reconstitution after alpha-beta-depleted transplantation in children. This clonotype turned up a few times. Unique molecular identifiers were used in preparing the TCRbeta library. TCRdb redid the calling of the PCR reads with MiXCR, one entry per CDR3 protein. The sample has about 610,000 distinct CDR3 sequences; 8% to 11% are singletons. Here the sequenced sample was PBMCs from the stem cell graft donor, taken from the stem cell graft. This clonotype originated in a human donor who donated a stem cell graft to a child with acute myeloid leukemia.

The CDR3 DNA follows: TGCAGGGACAGGGTCAATCAGCCCCAGCATTTT. As protein: CRDRVNQPQHF. The J gene is TRBJ1-5, the V gene TRBV20-1, with 8 bases aligning to TRBD1. CDR1 DFQATT and CDR2 SNEGSKA come from the germline V gene (reference sequence). There are 11 residues in the CDR3.